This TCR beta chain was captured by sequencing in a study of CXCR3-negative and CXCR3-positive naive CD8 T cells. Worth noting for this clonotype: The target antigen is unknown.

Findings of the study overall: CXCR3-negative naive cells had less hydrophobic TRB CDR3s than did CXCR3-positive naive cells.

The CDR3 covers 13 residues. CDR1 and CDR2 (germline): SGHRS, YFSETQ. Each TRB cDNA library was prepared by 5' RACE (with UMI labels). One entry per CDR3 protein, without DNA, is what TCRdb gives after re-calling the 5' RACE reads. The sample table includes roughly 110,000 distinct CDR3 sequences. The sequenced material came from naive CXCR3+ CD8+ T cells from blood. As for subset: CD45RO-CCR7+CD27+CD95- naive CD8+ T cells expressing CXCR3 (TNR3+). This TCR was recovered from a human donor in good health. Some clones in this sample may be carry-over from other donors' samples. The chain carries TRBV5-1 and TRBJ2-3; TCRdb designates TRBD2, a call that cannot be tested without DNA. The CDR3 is CASSTGLEDTQYF.